A single sample gave rise to the 31 T cell receptor beta chains below, sequenced in a study of CD4 T cell repertoires in COVID-19. TCRdb's copy holds only in-frame clones and misses some; the assay was immunoSEQ multiplex PCR. In the table there are some 71,000 clones, roughly 80% of which are singletons. Specimen: CD4+ T cells from peripheral blood, collected after recovery from COVID-19. The receptor source for this set is a human donor who had COVID-19.

The rearrangement uses TRBV28 and TRBJ1-5; TRBD1 is a possible D gene (5 bases). Germline CDR1 is MDHEN and CDR2 is SYDVKM. The CDR3 has 13 residues. The V end lost 2 bases, the J end lost 5 bases, and 7 bases lay between the germline ends. CDR3 bases: TGTGCCAGCAGTTTACGGGGGTATCAGCCCCAGCATTTT. Its protein is CASSLRGYQPQHF.

The table lists this clone with a few counts. The genes are TRBV5-1 and TRBJ2-3; D remains unclear. V dropped 4 bases and J dropped 0 bases, with 3 bases sitting between them. The CDR3 is 12 amino acids. Germline-derived CDR1 and CDR2 are SGHRS and YFSETQ. The CDR3 reads CASSLSTDTQYF. CDR3 DNA sequence: TGCGCCAGCAGCCTTAGCACAGATACGCAGTATTTT.

The J gene is TRBJ2-3, the V gene TRBV10-3; 8 bases fit TRBD2. The ends lost 11 bases at V and 5 bases at J; junction bases unmatched: 3. This CDR3 is built from 11 residues. Germline V gives CDR1 ENHRY, CDR2 SYGVKD. The CDR3 protein is CAVSGRDTQYF. CDR3 DNA: TGTGCCGTAAGCGGGAGAGATACGCAGTATTTT.

The chain couples TRBV6-5 to TRBJ1-3, with D possibly being TRBD1 (5 bases). From germline, CDR1 is MNHEY and CDR2 SVGAGI. Deletions cut 2 bases from V and 2 bases from J, with 7 bases between. The CDR3 is made up of 14 amino acids. The CDR3 nucleotides are TGTGCCAGCAGTTACGGGGCGGCTGGAAACACCATATATTTT. Translated, it gives CASSYGAAGNTIYF.

This chain uses TRBV3-1 (or the pseudogene TRBV3-2) with TRBJ1-1; D is unresolved. CDR1 and CDR2 from the germline V gene are LGHDT and YNNKEL (reference sequence). V dropped 1 base and J dropped 2 bases, with 8 bases sitting between them. This CDR3 is 14 amino acids long. The CDR3: CASSQARSNTEAFF. The CDR3, as DNA: TGTGCCAGCAGCCAAGCCCGCAGTAACACTGAAGCTTTCTTT.

CDR3 loop: CASSEYFSWTLEIYEQYF. The CDR3 coding sequence is TGTGCCAGCAGTGAATATTTTTCTTGGACGCTCGAAATCTACGAGCAGTACTTC. The chain joins TRBV25-1 to TRBJ2-7, with no clear D. The CDR3 is 18 residues long. Germline V CDR1 and CDR2: MGHDK, SYGVNS. Trimming left V 0 bases short and J 3 bases short, with 21 bases between.

CDR3 DNA sequence: TGTGCCATCAGTGAGGCCCAGGGACAGCATCAGCCCCAGCATTTT. Its protein is CAISEAQGQHQPQHF. The chain employs TRBV10-3 and TRBJ1-5, with 7 bases identical to TRBD1. The length of the CDR3 is 15 residues. Germline V CDR1 and CDR2: ENHRY, SYGVKD. The junction had 6 bases not matched to a gene; V was cut back by 2 bases and J by 5 bases.

The CDR3 DNA sequence: TGCAGCGCCGTTCCAGGGGCATTAGGAGCTTTCTTT. It codes for CSAVPGALGAFF. The chain combines TRBV29-1 with TRBJ1-1; perhaps TRBD1 as D (6 bases). The CDR3 has 12 residues. Germline assignment: CDR1 SQVTM and CDR2 ANQGSEA. V was trimmed by 7 bases and J by 10 bases, leaving 19 bases between them.

The chain recombines TRBV25-1 with TRBJ2-7, with unresolved D. Germline V lookup: CDR1 MGHDK, CDR2 SYGVNS. The CDR3 is 13 amino acids. The V end was cut by 3 bases, the J end by 3 bases, with 9 bases between. The CDR3, as DNA: TGTGCCAGCAGTGAGGGGTCTAACTACGAGCAGTACTTC. Residues: CASSEGSNYEQYF.

The V call is TRBV10-3, the J call TRBJ2-7, with 9 bases identical to TRBD1. Germline CDR1 is ENHRY and CDR2 is SYGVKD. This CDR3 region has 14 residues. V shed 5 bases and J 3 bases; nucleotides not matched to a gene: 5. The CDR3 nucleotides are TGTGCCATCAGTTCACAGGGGGCGGACTACGAGCAGTACTTC. It encodes CAISSQGADYEQYF.

This clone was detected once. The J gene is TRBJ2-1, the V gene TRBV19; 11 bases match TRBD2. There are 15 residues in the CDR3. The germline V gene has CDR1 LNHDA and CDR2 SQIVND (reference sequence). The V segment lost 3 bases and the J segment 7 bases; nucleotides outside the gene matches: 5. The CDR3 sequence is CASSILSSGRNEQFF. The CDR3 DNA follows: TGTGCCAGTAGTATCCTGTCTAGCGGGAGGAATGAGCAGTTCTTC.

The genes are TRBV25-1 and TRBJ1-3; 8 bases are a match to TRBD1. Trimming cost V 4 bases and J 3 bases; bases outside gene matches: 2. Germline CDR1 is MGHDK and CDR2 is SYGVNS. This CDR3 comprises 14 residues. The CDR3 here is CASSVTGGGNTIYF. CDR3 coding DNA: TGTGCCAGCAGTGTCACAGGGGGTGGAAACACCATATATTTT.

The gene calls are TRBV27 and TRBJ2-5; 7 nucleotides match TRBD2. The CDR3 contains 16 residues. V gave up 3 bases and J gave up 1 base; unmatched junction bases: 8. From germline, CDR1 is MNHEY and CDR2 SMNVEV (reference sequence). The CDR3 sequence is CASSFYKRGFQETQYF. As DNA, the CDR3 is TGTGCCAGCAGTTTTTATAAGCGGGGATTCCAAGAGACCCAGTACTTC.

This chain links TRBV6-5 with TRBJ1-3; D is possibly TRBD1 (6 bases). Looked up from germline, CDR1 is MNHEY and CDR2 is SVGAGI. The CDR3 consists of 14 residues. Trimming pared 6 bases from V and 0 bases from J, leaving 9 bases between. Written as DNA, the CDR3 is TGTGCCAGCAGGGACAGCTTCTCTGGAAACACCATATATTTT. Translated: CASRDSFSGNTIYF.

The gene calls are TRBV27 and TRBJ2-2; weak D call: TRBD1 (5 bases). With 0 bases removed from V and 1 base from J, the gap between germline ends came to 12 bases. The CDR3 has 17 amino acids. The V gene's germline CDR1 is MNHEY and CDR2 SMNVEV (reference sequence). CDR3: CASSLSVQGRNTGELFF. The CDR3 DNA is TGTGCCAGCAGTTTATCGGTCCAGGGCCGGAACACCGGGGAGCTGTTTTTT.

This chain links TRBV6-1 with TRBJ2-7; D is possibly TRBD2 (5 bases). Per germline, CDR1 MNHNS and CDR2 SASEGT. There are 15 residues in the CDR3. Trimming pared 3 bases from V and 2 bases from J, leaving 14 bases between. CDR3 sequence reads: CASSELTGGPYEQYF. DNA for the CDR3: TGTGCCAGCAGTGAGTTGACGGGCGGGCCCTACGAGCAGTACTTC.

CDR3: CASSLTLGAASSPNEKLFF. In DNA, the CDR3 is TGTGCCAGCAGTTTAACCCTAGGAGCAGCCTCTTCCCCCAATGAAAAACTGTTTTTT. This sequence joins TRBV28 and TRBJ1-4, with D unclear. Germline values: CDR1 MDHEN, CDR2 SYDVKM. This CDR3 is built from 19 residues. Trimming cost V 2 bases and J 5 bases, with 24 bases left between them.

The chain uses TRBV10-1 and TRBJ2-3, with D uncertain. Deletions cut 4 bases from V and 6 bases from J, with 5 bases between. The CDR3 sequence is 11 residues long. Germline CDR1 reads WNHNN; CDR2 reads SYGVQD (reference sequence). The CDR3 spells CASSVGDTQYF. The CDR3 DNA follows: TGCGCCAGCAGTGTTGGGGATACGCAGTATTTT.

The V and J genes are TRBV5-1 and TRBJ2-2, with D perhaps being TRBD1 or TRBD2 (5 bases each). Germline CDR1 is SGHRS and CDR2 is YFSETQ. V dropped 7 bases and J dropped 1 base, with 20 bases sitting between them. The CDR3 sequence is 17 residues long. The DNA of the CDR3 is TGCGCCAGCGGACTCGACGTCGGGCAGGGGAACACCGGGGAGCTGTTTTTT. It encodes CASGLDVGQGNTGELFF. The complete variable domain, with remaining parts taken from reference TRBV5-1 and TRBJ2-2, reads KAGVTQTPRYLIKTRGQQVTLSCSPISGHRSVSWYQQTPGQGLQFLFEYFSETQRNKGNFPGRFSGRQFSNSRSEMNVSTLELGDSALYLCASGLDVGQGNTGELFFGEGSRLTVL.

This chain connects TRBV2 to TRBJ1-6, with D uncertain. The CDR3 is 11 residues long. Germline-derived CDR1 and CDR2 are SNHLY and FYNNEI. The V end lost 5 bases, the J end lost 9 bases, and 5 bases lay between the germline ends. CDR3 loop: CASSSVSPLHF. In DNA, the CDR3 is TGTGCCAGCAGTAGCGTTTCACCCCTCCACTTT.

This sequence joins TRBV20-1 and TRBJ1-1, with a weak D call TRBD1 (5 bases). The ends were cut back, 6 bases at V and 11 bases at J, with 16 bases in the middle. This CDR3 has 11 amino acids. Germline V gives CDR1 DFQATT, CDR2 SNEGSKA (reference sequence). CDR3 nucleotides: TGCAGTGCACATTTTCGACAGACGGCTTTCTTT. Protein product: CSAHFRQTAFF.

The gene calls are TRBV2 and TRBJ2-5, with D perhaps TRBD1 (5 bases). CDR1 and CDR2 from the germline V gene are SNHLY and FYNNEI. Between the trimmed V and J ends, which lost 5 bases and 5 bases, there was a span of 12 bases. The CDR3 extends over 13 amino acids. The CDR3 is CASSSRALETQYF. The CDR3 DNA sequence: TGTGCCAGCAGTTCCAGGGCCCTGGAGACCCAGTACTTC.

V usage is TRBV5-1 and J usage is TRBJ2-7; 9 bases align to TRBD2. Per germline, CDR1 SGHRS and CDR2 YFSETQ. This CDR3 contains 14 residues. Trimming removed 5 bases from V and 2 bases from J; junction bases left unmatched: 5. CDR3 sequence reads: CASRPSGAAYEQYF. The CDR3 bases are TGCGCCAGCAGGCCTAGCGGGGCCGCCTACGAGCAGTACTTC.

The rearrangement links TRBV7-2 to TRBJ1-3; the D is unclear. The length of the CDR3 is 15 residues. Germline-derived CDR1 and CDR2 are SGHTA and FQGNSA. Trimming removed 5 bases from V and 2 bases from J, with 13 bases in between. This CDR3 is CASSPSGGAGNTIYF. The CDR3 DNA reads as TGTGCCAGCAGCCCCAGCGGTGGGGCTGGAAACACCATATATTTT.

The CDR3 bases are TGTGCCAGCAGCCAAGATCTGGCTAGCGTAAGCACAGATACGCAGTATTTT. Residues: CASSQDLASVSTDTQYF. The gene calls are TRBV3-1 (or the pseudogene TRBV3-2) and TRBJ2-3; D possibly corresponds to TRBD2 (6 bases). This CDR3 is built from 17 residues. V gave up 0 bases and J gave up 0 bases, with 13 bases separating them. Germline lookup yields CDR1 LGHDT and CDR2 YNNKEL (reference sequence).

The chain uses TRBV5-8 and TRBJ1-5; D ambiguous. This CDR3 has 17 amino acids. V was cut by 0 bases and J by 1 base, with 14 bases left in between. The germline CDR1 and CDR2 sequences are SGHTS and YDEGEE. CDR3 coding DNA: TGTGCCAGCAGCTTGGTTGGGATCGACATGAGCAATCAGCCCCAGCATTTT. Its translation: CASSLVGIDMSNQPQHF. The whole variable domain, remainder taken from reference TRBV5-8 and TRBJ1-5, is EAGVTQSPTHLIKTRGQQATLRCSPISGHTSVYWYQQALGLGLQFLLWYDEGEERNRGNFPPRFSGRQFPNYSSELNVNALELEDSALYLCASSLVGIDMSNQPQHFGDGTRLSIL.

This chain links TRBV10-1 with TRBJ1-1; possibly TRBD1 for D (5 bases). CDR1 is WNHNN and CDR2 is SYGVQD in the germline V gene (reference sequence). Deletions cut 4 bases from V and 7 bases from J, with 10 bases between. The CDR3 runs 12 residues. CDR3 protein: CASSGTGGEAFF. Here the CDR3 DNA reads TGCGCCAGCAGTGGTACCGGGGGTGAAGCTTTCTTT.

The V and J genes are TRBV10-3 and TRBJ2-7, with a weak D call TRBD1 (5 bases). V was pared by 0 bases and J by 2 bases, with 11 bases between. The CDR3 extends over 15 amino acids. Germline V gene sequence: CDR1 ENHRY, CDR2 SYGVKD. CDR3 in amino acids: CAISESAKQAYEQYF. The CDR3 coding sequence is TGTGCCATCAGTGAGTCGGCAAAACAGGCCTACGAGCAGTACTTC.

The chain carries TRBV10-3 and TRBJ2-5; 7 positions agree with TRBD2. The CDR3 runs 13 residues. The J segment lost 2 bases and the V segment lost 8 bases, leaving 5 bases of the junction unmatched. Germline V gene sequence: CDR1 ENHRY, CDR2 SYGVKD. The CDR3, as DNA: TGTGCCATCTCTGGGACTAAACAAGAGACCCAGTACTTC. Protein product: CAISGTKQETQYF.

The chain uses TRBV7-8 and TRBJ2-5; 8 positions match TRBD1. The CDR3 length is 15 residues. V was clipped by 5 bases and J by 3 bases; unmatched bases: 8. Germline V CDR1 and CDR2: SGHVS, FQNEAQ. The CDR3 coding sequence is TGTGCCAGCAGCCTAAGACAGGGGTGGAAAGAGACCCAGTACTTC. This gives the protein CASSLRQGWKETQYF.

This clone was observed a few times. The CDR3 sequence is CATPFLAGEVYNEQFF. The CDR3 DNA is TGTGCCACCCCATTCTTGGCGGGAGAGGTTTACAATGAGCAGTTCTTC. The chain couples TRBV21-1 to TRBJ2-1; TRBD2 reflects the table's D call only, with no check against the DNA. TRBV21-1 constitutes a pseudogene. The CDR3 covers 16 residues.